The present T cell receptor (beta chain) was sequenced within a study of blood T cell repertoires in COVID-19. Looking at the study overall: The origin of the acute and convalescent COVID-19 samples was the United States, Italy and Spain. PBMCs, B-cell-depleted T cells, or T cells provided the cDNA or gDNA that made up the material.

The repertoire was sequenced with immunoSEQ multiplex PCR; TCRdb's copy has only in-frame clones and lacks some. The repertoire consists of more than 95,000 clones, with nearly 90% occurring once and the leading ten covering over 1%. The CDR3 totals 18 residues. Germline CDR1 reads LGHDT; CDR2 reads YNNKEL (reference sequence). V lost 4 bases and J lost 7; bases outside the gene matches: 17. This clonotype was sampled from a woman of 80 years or more with acute or convalescent COVID-19. The chain uses TRBV3-1 (or the pseudogene TRBV3-2) and TRBJ2-7, with TRBD1 identical over 12 bases. The sequencing input was peripheral blood. The CDR3 sequence: CASSPISRGTGGAGEQYF. The CDR3 coding sequence is TGTGCCAGCAGCCCCATCTCCCGGGGGACAGGGGGCGCGGGGGAGCAGTACTTC.